The T cell receptor beta chain under discussion was sequenced for a study of technical replicates of blood from a handful of donors. This CDR3 is built from 13 residues. Looked up from germline, CDR1 is SGHRS and CDR2 is YFSETQ. Trimming took off 1 base at V and 3 bases at J, with 8 bases between the two ends. The method was immunoSEQ multiplex PCR; TCRdb's version includes in-frame clones alone and lacks a portion of them. The sample includes over 55,000 clones, roughly nine tenths of them seen just once. The table lists this clone with a few counts. J is TRBJ2-7 and V is TRBV5-1; D gene uncertain. Sequenced material: PBMCs. This TCR came from a human donor in good health. Some clones in this sample may be carry-over from other donors' samples. CDR3 DNA sequence: TGCGCCAGCAGCTTGACTGATCTCTACGAGCAGTACTTC. Its translation: CASSLTDLYEQYF.